Following are 22 T cell receptor beta chains from one sample sequenced in a study of blood T cells in healthy people across ages. A second about 7 to 12 cycle PCR used barcoded and J-beta primers. A single record per CDR3 protein comes from TCRdb applying MiXCR to the 5' RACE reads. The sample has 800,000 to 950,000 distinct CDR3 sequences, roughly 43% seen once. The sample taken for sequencing was blood. The origin of the receptors is a young man in good health.

The V gene is TRBV2, the J gene TRBJ2-1; D unclear. Germline CDR1 SNHLY, CDR2 FYNNEI. The CDR3 has 15 amino acids. V lost 0 bases and J 11 bases, leaving 17 bases between the germline ends. In DNA form, the CDR3 reads TGTGCCAGCAGTGAAGCGGGTTTGTACGACAACAAGCAGTTCTTC. Encoded protein: CASSEAGLYDNKQFF.

This clonotype was detected many times. V usage is TRBV3-1 and J usage is TRBJ1-2; unclear D gene. The CDR3 spans 11 residues. Germline assignment: CDR1 LGHDT and CDR2 YNNKEL (reference sequence). The V and J ends lost 3 bases and 5 bases respectively, with 4 bases between them. As DNA, the CDR3 is TGTGCCAGCAGCCAGTCGTATGGCTACACCTTC. It yields the protein CASSQSYGYTF.

J is TRBJ1-1 and V is TRBV18, with D unclear. This CDR3 spans 15 amino acids. Looked up from germline, CDR1 is KGHSH and CDR2 is LQKENI. The V and J ends lost 6 bases and 4 bases respectively, with 18 bases between them. CDR3 residues: CASSIRWQDATEAFF. For the CDR3, the DNA is TGTGCCAGCTCGATCCGGTGGCAGGACGCCACTGAAGCTTTCTTT.

The gene calls are TRBV12-3 or TRBV12-4 and TRBJ2-3; a possible D gene is TRBD1 (5 bases). V dropped 3 bases and J dropped 5 bases, with 18 bases sitting between them. This CDR3 region has 16 residues. The CDR3 here is CASSFSTGQGKDTQYF. CDR3 in DNA: TGTGCCAGCAGTTTCTCTACCGGACAAGGCAAAGATACGCAGTATTTT.

This clonotype came up many times. The chain combines TRBV11-3 with TRBJ1-1; D gene unclear. CDR1 is SGHNT, CDR2 YENEEA, per germline. V dropped 0 bases and J dropped 0 bases, with 8 bases sitting between them. CDR3 size: 15 residues. CDR3 DNA: TGTGCCAGCAGCTTAGATGCCAGAGTGAACACTGAAGCTTTCTTT. It specifies CASSLDARVNTEAFF.

CDR3 bases: TGCGCCAGCAGCCAAGATCAAACCAGCCATGAGCAGTTCTTC. Its protein product is CASSQDQTSHEQFF. V and J are TRBV4-1 and TRBJ2-1; no reliable D call. The CDR3 is 14 residues long. Per the germline V gene, CDR1 is MGHRA and CDR2 is YSYEKL. V lost 0 bases and J lost 8, with 11 bases in between.

The V and J genes are TRBV3-1 and TRBJ2-5; the match to TRBD1 covers 8 bases. Germline CDR1 reads LGHDT; CDR2 reads YNNKEL (reference sequence). The CDR3 length is 16 residues. Trimming cost V 2 bases and J 2 bases; bases outside gene matches: 7. The CDR3 bases are TGTGCCAGCAGCCAATTAAGAGACAGGGGACAAGAGACCCAGTACTTC. It translates to CASSQLRDRGQETQYF.

The chain has TRBV27 and TRBJ1-4, with TRBD1 matching 8 bases. The CDR3 consists of 15 residues. Looked up from germline, CDR1 is MNHEY and CDR2 is SMNVEV (reference sequence). The V and J ends lost 6 bases and 11 bases, in that order; junction bases with no gene match: 14. CDR3 sequence (DNA): TGTGCCAGCAGGCTCGAGGGGGACAGGCTGGGGAAACTGTTTTTT. Its protein product is CASRLEGDRLGKLFF.

This clonotype was observed a few times. The chain couples TRBV20-1 to TRBJ2-3; 7 bases map to TRBD2. V lost 7 bases and J lost 4; bases outside the gene matches: 8. The V gene's germline CDR1 is DFQATT and CDR2 SNEGSKA (reference sequence). The CDR3 contains 13 residues. CDR3 in amino acids: CSVSRGIPDTQYF. CDR3 coding DNA: TGCAGTGTTTCGCGGGGGATCCCAGATACGCAGTATTTT.

In its sample, this clonotype was seen many times. The chain employs TRBV3-1 and TRBJ2-1, with D tentatively TRBD1 (5 bases). The CDR3 runs to 16 residues. V lost 1 base to trimming and J lost 8 bases, with 18 bases between them. Germline V CDR1 and CDR2: LGHDT, YNNKEL (reference sequence). In DNA, the CDR3 is TGTGCCAGCAGCCAAGGAATCTCGTCTAGGGGCGATGAGCAGTTCTTC. This codes for CASSQGISSRGDEQFF.

This rearrangement joins TRBV9 to TRBJ2-1; maybe TRBD2 (6 bases). Germline V CDR1 and CDR2: SGDLS, YYNGEE. Trimming pared 0 bases from V and 2 bases from J, leaving 12 bases between. The CDR3 has 16 amino acids. For the CDR3, the DNA is TGTGCCAGCAGCGTAGGGCGGGGTTTTACCTACAATGAGCAGTTCTTC. Its protein is CASSVGRGFTYNEQFF.

This chain connects TRBV5-5 to TRBJ2-5, with D perhaps TRBD2 (6 bases). The end of the DNA is better explained by TRBJ2-7, so the J call may be wrong. Germline V gives CDR1 SGHKS, CDR2 YYEKEE (reference sequence). The CDR3 has 13 amino acids. CDR3 residues: CASRPTQAGEQYF. For the CDR3, the DNA is TGTGCCAGCAGGCCTACCCAAGCGGGCGAGCAGTACTTC.

On this clonotype: At one end the junction does not follow the germline gene, possibly because of a read error. The rearrangement uses TRBV7-2 and TRBJ2-1; 8 nucleotides match TRBD2. The V gene's germline CDR1 is SGHTA and CDR2 FQGNSA. The CDR3 extends over 15 amino acids. The CDR3 loop is CACSLERGLYQAQFF. The CDR3 DNA sequence: TGTGCCTGCAGCTTAGAGCGGGGGCTCTATCAGGCGCAGTTCTTC.

J is TRBJ2-3 and V is TRBV7-2; TRBD2 agrees at 9 bases. CDR1 and CDR2 (germline): SGHTA, FQGNSA. Unmatched junction bases numbered 9, after V lost 5 bases and J lost 3 bases. The CDR3 consists of 16 residues. CDR3 DNA sequence: TGTGCCAGCAGCGTAACCCTAGCGGGGATTACAGATACGCAGTATTTT. It codes for CASSVTLAGITDTQYF.

In this sample, this clonotype turned up a few times. V gene TRBV27 combines with J gene TRBJ2-4, with TRBD1 matching over 7 bases. Germline-derived CDR1 and CDR2 are MNHEY and SMNVEV (reference sequence). J gave up 5 bases and V 4 bases, and 11 bases lay outside the gene matches. This CDR3 comprises 16 residues. CDR3 sequence (DNA): TGTGCCAGCAGTTCCCGGACAGGTGCTGGGCAAAACATTCAGTACTTC. This codes for CASSSRTGAGQNIQYF.

The CDR3 coding sequence is TGTGCCAGCAGCCTAGCCCGGACTAGCGGGGGGACGGCCGATACGCAGTATTTT. This codes for CASSLARTSGGTADTQYF. V usage is TRBV6-1 and J usage is TRBJ2-3; 14 bases line up with TRBD2. Germline V gives CDR1 MNHNS, CDR2 SASEGT. The length of the CDR3 is 18 residues. V trimming: 6 bases; J trimming: 6 bases; junction bases outside the gene matches: 14.

V and J are TRBV7-9 and TRBJ2-1, with D perhaps TRBD1 (6 bases). This CDR3 contains 17 residues. Deletions cut 5 bases from V and 0 bases from J, with 17 bases between. Per the germline V gene, CDR1 is SEHNR and CDR2 is FQNEAQ (reference sequence). The chain's CDR3 is CASSPLWTASSYNEQFF. In DNA, the CDR3 is TGTGCCAGCAGCCCACTATGGACAGCCAGCTCCTACAATGAGCAGTTCTTC.

V and J are TRBV28 and TRBJ2-1; D is tentatively TRBD1 or TRBD2 (5 bases each). CDR1 is MDHEN, CDR2 SYDVKM, per germline. This CDR3 spans 15 amino acids. V gave up 8 bases and J gave up 5 bases, with 19 bases separating them. The CDR3 DNA follows: TGTGCCAGCGGGACCAGAGGGATCGAGGACAATGAGCAGTTCTTC. Translated: CASGTRGIEDNEQFF.

This chain links TRBV6-6 with TRBJ2-3, with D possibly TRBD2 on 6 matching bases. Deletions cut 6 bases from V and 6 bases from J, with 13 bases between. This CDR3 is 13 amino acids long. Germline CDR1 is MNHNY and CDR2 is SVGAGI (reference sequence). The CDR3 nucleotides read TGTGCCAGCAGGGCGGGGACCCAGGATACGCAGTATTTT. This gives the protein CASRAGTQDTQYF.

The chain has TRBV18 and TRBJ2-7; TRBD1 matches at 11 bases. V gave up 4 bases and J gave up 6 bases; unmatched junction bases: 5. The CDR3 runs 14 residues. Germline V gives CDR1 KGHSH, CDR2 LQKENI. CDR3 sequence reads: CASSLGQGAFEQYF. The CDR3 nucleotides read TGTGCCAGCTCACTCGGACAGGGGGCTTTCGAGCAGTACTTC.

The chain recombines TRBV25-1 with TRBJ2-7; 7 nucleotides agree with TRBD1. With V trimmed by 3 bases and J by 0 bases, 8 bases remained unmatched. The CDR3 length is 16 residues. Germline-derived CDR1 and CDR2 are MGHDK and SYGVNS. In nucleotides, the CDR3 is TGTGCCAGCAGTGAGAGCCCCGGGACAGCCTCCTACGAGCAGTACTTC. This gives the protein CASSESPGTASYEQYF.

The genes are TRBV12-3 or TRBV12-4 and TRBJ2-7; the D is unclear. The assigned J gene may be wrong: the sequence end matches TRBJ2-5 better. This CDR3 contains 12 residues. The CDR3: CASSFRSQTQYF. The CDR3 region has the DNA TGTGCCAGCAGTTTTCGGTCCCAGACCCAGTACTTC.